This paragraph covers one T cell receptor (beta chain) sequence. The clone's antigen remains unknown. One base away there is no much larger clone; base qualities are not given. Sequencing relied on an Illumina HiSeq 1500. The public sequencing data were trimmed at Q25 with fastp and processed into clonotypes with MiXCR by TCRdb, which kept only in-frame beta chains. Entries are consolidated by CDR3 protein sequence, retaining the most common genes and DNA. A total of approximately 120,000 distinct CDR3 sequences appear in this sample, roughly a third of them only once. 58% of the sample belongs to the ten largest clones. The sample originates from a study of T cell repertoires in cytomegalovirus infection (dated by TCRdb to the late 2010s). Describing the broader study: The peptide stimulations were aimed at well-studied HLA-B-restricted epitopes as well as recently identified HLA-C-restricted CMV epitopes, whose presentation resists viral immunomodulation. Donor HLA type was relevant to the analysis, as public TCR beta signatures indicated carriage of CMV infection together with the matching HLA type.

Study-wide conclusions, independent of this receptor: Carriers of CMV infection plus the relevant HLA type were discriminated by the cumulative frequency of public TCR beta family members in the study cohort and in an independent roughly 320-donor cohort. The ex vivo response was dominated by HLA-C-restricted CMV-specific TCR beta clonotypes, which also provided the single most frequent clonotype in two of eight donors.

Read against the paper, the sample's treatment or condition label means: in vitro stimulation with specific CMV peptide epitopes to enrich CMV-specific T cells. V and J are truncated by 1 base and 5 bases respectively, leaving an intervening sequence of 11 bases. CDR1 and CDR2 are read off the germline V gene as SGHVS and FNYEAQ. Including the terminal cysteine and phenylalanine, the CDR3 comprises 14 residues. Only the CDR3 part of the read is kept: 42 bases, read in frame from the first base. The starting material was CD8+ T cells from cultured PBMCs, obtained from culture after CMV antigen stimulation. The chain is assembled from TRBV7-6 and TRBJ2-5, with no D gene named confidently. The TCR sequence derives from a human donor in good health (CMV status not recorded). Some clones in this sample may be carry-over from other donors' samples. At the DNA level, the sequence is TGTGCCAGCAGCTTAGGTGGAAACGCGGAGACCCAGTACTTC. Protein translation: CASSLGGNAETQYF.